This T cell receptor beta chain was captured by sequencing in a study of identical twins. One entry per CDR3 protein, called by TCRdb with MiXCR from the 5' RACE reads. The table lists hundreds of thousands of distinct CDR3 sequences, 11% to 15% of them singletons. CDR1 DFQATT and CDR2 SNEGSKA come from the germline V gene (reference sequence). Trimming stripped 0 bases from V and 0 bases from J, with 17 bases between. The CDR3 covers 17 residues. The chain links TRBV20-1 to TRBJ1-1, with D possibly being TRBD1 (6 bases). The sequenced material came from memory (CD45RO+) T cells sorted from blood. This sequence originates from a woman under 30 in good health. Here the CDR3 DNA reads TGCAGTGCTAGAGATCAGGGGATGAAGAGGATGAACACTGAAGCTTTCTTT. This sequence encodes CSARDQGMKRMNTEAFF.